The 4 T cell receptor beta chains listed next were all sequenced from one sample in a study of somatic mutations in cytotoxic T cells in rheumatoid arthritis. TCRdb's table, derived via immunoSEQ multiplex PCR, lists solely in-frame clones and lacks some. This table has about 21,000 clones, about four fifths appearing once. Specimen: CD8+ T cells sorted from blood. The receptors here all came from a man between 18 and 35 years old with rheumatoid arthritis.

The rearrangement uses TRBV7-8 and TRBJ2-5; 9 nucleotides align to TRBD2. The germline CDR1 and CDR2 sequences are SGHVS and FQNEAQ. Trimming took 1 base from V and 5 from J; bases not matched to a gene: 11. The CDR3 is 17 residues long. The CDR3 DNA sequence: TGTGCCAGCAGCTTAGAGGCTAGCGGGGTGATGGGGGAGACCCAGTACTTC. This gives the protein CASSLEASGVMGETQYF.

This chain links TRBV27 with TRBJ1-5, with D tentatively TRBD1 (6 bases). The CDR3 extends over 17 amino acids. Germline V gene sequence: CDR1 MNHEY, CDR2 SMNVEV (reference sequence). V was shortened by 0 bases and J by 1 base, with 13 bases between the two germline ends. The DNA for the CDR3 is TGTGCCAGCAGTTTATCGGCGGGGGGCCCGAGCAATCAGCCCCAGCATTTT. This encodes CASSLSAGGPSNQPQHF.

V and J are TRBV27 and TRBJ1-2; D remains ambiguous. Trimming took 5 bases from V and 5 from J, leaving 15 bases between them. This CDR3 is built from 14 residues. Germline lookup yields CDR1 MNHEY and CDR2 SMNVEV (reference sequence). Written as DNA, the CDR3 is TGTGCCAGCAGTCTGGTAGGGAGAAATTATGGCTACACCTTC. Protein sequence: CASSLVGRNYGYTF.

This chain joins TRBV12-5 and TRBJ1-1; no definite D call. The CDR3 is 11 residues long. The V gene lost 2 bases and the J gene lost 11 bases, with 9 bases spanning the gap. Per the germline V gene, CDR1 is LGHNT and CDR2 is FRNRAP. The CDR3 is CASGLSLGAFF. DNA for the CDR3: TGTGCTAGTGGTTTGTCCTTGGGCGCTTTCTTT.